This T cell receptor beta chain was sequenced for a study of human T cells and chemical hapten exposure. Study background: Once 0.01% DPC had been applied to the upper back by patch test, readings were taken at 6 days.

Time point indicated: patch test 3, about 24 weeks after DPC sensitization. The sample's treatment: therapeutic diphenylcyclopropenone sensitization with weekly scalp DPC. The study drew its donors from alopecia patients who were 18 to 70 years old and suitable for DPC. The CDR3 consists of 13 residues. Germline lookup yields CDR1 SGHTA and CDR2 FQGNSA. The V end lost 7 bases, the J end lost 0 bases, and 9 bases lay between the germline ends. The study used a library that attached unique molecular identifiers to individual cDNA molecules. Per the authors' pipeline: Sample TCR totals centred on a median of 95,638, ranging 23,224 to 690,600. TCRdb processed the RACE reads anew with MiXCR; each CDR3 protein has one entry. The V and J calls and clone size come from TCRdb's table, not from the authors' own analysis. Found here are under 55,000 distinct CDR3 sequences, 9.9% of them singletons; the top ten hold approximately 17%.

This clonotype was observed at least ten times. The chain carries TRBV7-2 and TRBJ1-1; D is unresolved. This clonotype was sampled from a woman aged 40 to 50 with alopecia areata. Some clones in this sample may be carry-over from other donors' samples. Sequenced here: whole blood, sampled in connection with sensitization to the hapten diphenylcyclopropenone (DPC). CDR3 residues: CASTSYLNTEAFF. The CDR3 coding sequence is TGTGCCAGCACATCATATTTGAACACTGAAGCTTTCTTT.